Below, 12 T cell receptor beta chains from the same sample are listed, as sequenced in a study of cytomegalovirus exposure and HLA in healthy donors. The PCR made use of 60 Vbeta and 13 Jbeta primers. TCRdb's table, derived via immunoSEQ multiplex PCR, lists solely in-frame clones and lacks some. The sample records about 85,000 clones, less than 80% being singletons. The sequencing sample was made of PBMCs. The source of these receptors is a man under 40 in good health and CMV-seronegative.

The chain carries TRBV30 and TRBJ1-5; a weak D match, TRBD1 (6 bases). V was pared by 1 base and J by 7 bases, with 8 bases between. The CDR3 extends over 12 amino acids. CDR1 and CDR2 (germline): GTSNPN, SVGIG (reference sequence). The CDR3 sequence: CAWSGGGQPQHF. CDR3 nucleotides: TGTGCCTGGAGTGGTGGGGGCCAGCCCCAGCATTTT. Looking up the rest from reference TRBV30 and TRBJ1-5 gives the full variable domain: SQTIHQWPATLVQPVGSPLSLECTVEGTSNPNLYWYRQAAGRGLQLLFYSVGIGQISSEVPQNLSASRPQDRQFILSSKKLLLSDSGFYLCAWSGGGQPQHFGDGTRLSIL.

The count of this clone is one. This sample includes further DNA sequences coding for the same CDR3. The CDR3 sequence: CASSTGGVYEQYF. The CDR3 nucleotides read TGTGCCAGCAGCACGGGAGGCGTCTACGAGCAGTACTTC. The rearrangement links TRBV27 to TRBJ2-7; 7 positions match TRBD2. The CDR3 length is 13 residues. Per the germline V gene, CDR1 is MNHEY and CDR2 is SMNVEV (reference sequence). V lost 6 bases, J lost 3 bases, and 5 bases stayed unmatched.

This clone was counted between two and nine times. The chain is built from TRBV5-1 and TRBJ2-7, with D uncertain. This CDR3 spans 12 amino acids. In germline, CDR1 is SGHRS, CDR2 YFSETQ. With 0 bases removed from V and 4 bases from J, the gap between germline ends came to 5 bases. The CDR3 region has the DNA TGCGCCAGCAGCTTGGTAGCATACGAGCAGTACTTC. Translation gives CASSLVAYEQYF.

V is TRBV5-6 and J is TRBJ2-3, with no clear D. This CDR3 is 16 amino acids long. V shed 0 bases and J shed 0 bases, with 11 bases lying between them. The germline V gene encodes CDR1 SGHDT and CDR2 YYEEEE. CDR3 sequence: CASSLVRGTSTDTQYF. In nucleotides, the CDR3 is TGTGCCAGCAGCTTGGTTCGCGGAACTAGCACAGATACGCAGTATTTT.

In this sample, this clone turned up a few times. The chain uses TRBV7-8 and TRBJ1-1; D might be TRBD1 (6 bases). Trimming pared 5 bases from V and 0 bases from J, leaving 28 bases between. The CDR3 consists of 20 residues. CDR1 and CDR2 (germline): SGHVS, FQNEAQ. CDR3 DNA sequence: TGTGCCAGCAGCCCTCATACGGGGACACGGTTGATCGGGGTGAACACTGAAGCTTTCTTT. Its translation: CASSPHTGTRLIGVNTEAFF.

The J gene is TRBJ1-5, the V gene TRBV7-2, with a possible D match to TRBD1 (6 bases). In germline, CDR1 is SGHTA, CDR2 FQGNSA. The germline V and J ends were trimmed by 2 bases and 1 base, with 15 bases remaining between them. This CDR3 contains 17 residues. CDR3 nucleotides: TGTGCCAGCAGCTTACAGGGGAACAGGGTGAGCAATCAGCCCCAGCATTTT. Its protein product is CASSLQGNRVSNQPQHF.

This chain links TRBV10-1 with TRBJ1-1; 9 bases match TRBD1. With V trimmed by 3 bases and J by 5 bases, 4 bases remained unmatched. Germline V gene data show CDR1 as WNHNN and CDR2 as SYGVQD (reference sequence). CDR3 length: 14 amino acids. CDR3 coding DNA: TGCGCCAGCAGTGATGGGACAGGGAGGACTGAAGCTTTCTTT. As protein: CASSDGTGRTEAFF.

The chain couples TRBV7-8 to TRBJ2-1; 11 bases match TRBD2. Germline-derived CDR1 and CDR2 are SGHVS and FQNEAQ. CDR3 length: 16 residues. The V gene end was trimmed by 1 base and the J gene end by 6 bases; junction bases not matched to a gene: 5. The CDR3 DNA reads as TGTGCCAGCAGCTTAGTTAGCGGGGGGGCCATCAATGAGCAGTTCTTC. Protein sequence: CASSLVSGGAINEQFF.

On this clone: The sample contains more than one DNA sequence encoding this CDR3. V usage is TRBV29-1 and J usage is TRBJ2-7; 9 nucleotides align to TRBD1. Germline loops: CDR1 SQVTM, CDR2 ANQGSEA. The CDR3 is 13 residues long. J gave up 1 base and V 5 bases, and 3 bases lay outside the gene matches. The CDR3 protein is CSVRTGDSYEQYF. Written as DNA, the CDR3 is TGCAGCGTTAGGACAGGGGATTCCTACGAGCAGTACTTC.

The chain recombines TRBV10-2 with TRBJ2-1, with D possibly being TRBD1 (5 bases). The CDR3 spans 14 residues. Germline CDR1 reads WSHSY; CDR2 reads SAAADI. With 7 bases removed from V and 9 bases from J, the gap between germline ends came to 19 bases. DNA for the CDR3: TGCGCCAGCACCTCAGGGTTTAGTCTTAGTGAGCAGTTCTTC. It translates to CASTSGFSLSEQFF.

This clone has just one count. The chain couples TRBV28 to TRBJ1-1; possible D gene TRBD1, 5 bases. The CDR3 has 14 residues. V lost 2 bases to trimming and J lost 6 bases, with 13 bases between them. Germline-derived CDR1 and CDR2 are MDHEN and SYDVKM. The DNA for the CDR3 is TGTGCCAGCAGTTTAGCCGGTGCGGGGCCTGAAGCTTTCTTT. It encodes CASSLAGAGPEAFF.

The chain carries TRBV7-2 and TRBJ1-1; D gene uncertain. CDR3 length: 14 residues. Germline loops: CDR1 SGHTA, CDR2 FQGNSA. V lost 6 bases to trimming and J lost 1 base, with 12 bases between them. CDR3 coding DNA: TGTGCCAGCAGACTGGAGATTGGGAACACTGAAGCTTTCTTT. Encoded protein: CASRLEIGNTEAFF.